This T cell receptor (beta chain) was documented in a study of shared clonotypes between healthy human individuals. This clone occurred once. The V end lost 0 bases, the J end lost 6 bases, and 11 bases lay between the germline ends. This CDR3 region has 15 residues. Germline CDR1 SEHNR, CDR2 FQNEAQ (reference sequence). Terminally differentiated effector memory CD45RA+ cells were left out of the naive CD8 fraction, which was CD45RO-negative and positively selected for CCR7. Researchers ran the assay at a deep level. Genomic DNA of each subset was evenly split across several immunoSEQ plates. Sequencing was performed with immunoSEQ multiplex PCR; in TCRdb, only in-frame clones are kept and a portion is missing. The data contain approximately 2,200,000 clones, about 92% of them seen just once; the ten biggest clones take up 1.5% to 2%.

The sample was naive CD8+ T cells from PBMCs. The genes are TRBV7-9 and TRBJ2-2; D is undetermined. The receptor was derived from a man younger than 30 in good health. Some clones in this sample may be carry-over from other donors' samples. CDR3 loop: CASSLARRYPGELFF. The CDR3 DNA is TGTGCCAGCAGCTTAGCTAGACGTTACCCCGGGGAGCTGTTTTTT.